This T cell receptor beta chain emerged from a study of early T cells in non-severe SARS-CoV-2 infection. Study conclusions and caveats: Anti-spike CD8 specificities were favored by VDJdb matching, whose results missed private and CD4 specificities.

CDR1 is SGHVS and CDR2 is FNYEAQ in the germline V gene. After removal of 5 bases from V and 2 bases from J, the junction contained 10 bases not matched to a gene. The CDR3 contains 16 residues. This clonotype was counted at least ten times. Antigen specificity is unknown. The TCR library protocol attached unique molecular identifiers to the individual cDNA molecules. TCRdb called the 5' RACE reads again in MiXCR, with one record for every CDR3 protein. The table includes tens of thousands of distinct CDR3 sequences, 12% detected once. Specimen: whole blood. The TCR sequence derives from an adult who was a healthcare worker with PCR-confirmed SARS-CoV-2 infection or an uninfected control (not recorded which). The chain joins TRBV7-6 to TRBJ2-3; 7 bases map to TRBD1. CDR3 DNA sequence: TGTGCCAGCAGCCTTCCGGGACAGAGTAACACAGATACGCAGTATTTT. This codes for CASSLPGQSNTDTQYF.